The sequence of this T cell receptor beta chain was determined in a study of blood T cell repertoires in COVID-19. The CDR3 loop spans 15 amino acids. CDR1 is MNHEY, CDR2 SVGEGT, per germline. Trimming took 2 bases from V and 6 from J; bases not matched to a gene: 7. Profiled with immunoSEQ multiplex PCR; TCRdb holds only in-frame clones, not every one. The table shows some 350,000 clones, with around 83% occurring only once. Sequences were obtained from peripheral blood. This clonotype originated in a man aged 25 to 40 with active or convalescent COVID-19. The chain is built from TRBV6-2 or TRBV6-3 and TRBJ2-3, with 8 bases lining up with TRBD1. The DNA of the CDR3 is TGTGCCAGCAGTTACACATTGACAGGGGCGGATACGCAGTATTTT. It yields the protein CASSYTLTGADTQYF.